These 19 T cell receptor beta chains came from one sample sequenced in a study of blood T cell repertoires in COVID-19. Profiling relied on immunoSEQ multiplex PCR, and the TCRdb table lists in-frame clones only, not all of them. The data show some 220,000 clones, roughly 88% seen once. What was sequenced was peripheral blood. The receptors were sampled from a man aged 45-65 years with active or convalescent COVID-19.

The chain uses TRBV5-1 and TRBJ2-2, with 11 positions matching TRBD1. Looked up from germline, CDR1 is SGHRS and CDR2 is YFSETQ. This CDR3 has 16 residues. V lost 8 bases and J lost 5; bases outside the gene matches: 11. In DNA, the CDR3 is TGCGCCAGTAGCCCACCCGGGACAGGGGGTACCGGGGAGCTGTTTTTT. Protein sequence: CASSPPGTGGTGELFF.

This chain links TRBV5-5 with TRBJ1-6, with a tentative D call TRBD1 (5 bases). Germline values: CDR1 SGHKS, CDR2 YYEKEE (reference sequence). The CDR3 spans 14 residues. Between the trimmed V and J ends, which lost 3 bases and 16 bases, there was a span of 20 bases. The CDR3 DNA follows: TGTGCCAGCAGCTCCCTTCCACAGGATTTTGGGCTCCACTTT. Protein sequence: CASSSLPQDFGLHF. Full variable domain (remainder filled in from reference TRBV5-5 and TRBJ1-6): DAGVTQSPTHLIKTRGQQVTLRCSPISGHKSVSWYQQVLGQGPQFIFQYYEKEERGRGNFPDRFSARQFPNYSSELNVNALLLGDSALYLCASSSLPQDFGLHFGNGTRLTVT.

V gene TRBV29-1 combines with J gene TRBJ2-3; TRBD1 aligns across 7 bases. V shed 6 bases, J shed 2 bases, and the junction held 8 bases outside the gene matches. CDR3 length: 14 residues. CDR1 SQVTM and CDR2 ANQGSEA come from the germline V gene. CDR3 loop: CSVGPTGATDTQYF. The DNA for the CDR3 is TGCAGCGTAGGACCTACAGGGGCCACAGATACGCAGTATTTT.

The genes are TRBV7-6 and TRBJ2-3, with TRBD2 matching over 7 bases. The CDR3 runs 15 residues. Looked up from germline, CDR1 is SGHVS and CDR2 is FNYEAQ. The J segment lost 4 bases and the V segment lost 2 bases, leaving 6 bases of the junction unmatched. The CDR3 DNA is TGTGCCAGCAGCTTACAACTTGCGGGGGCAGATACGCAGTATTTT. This translates into CASSLQLAGADTQYF.

The chain has TRBV4-1 and TRBJ1-6; D gene unclear. The germline gives CDR1 MGHRA, CDR2 YSYEKL. Trimming took off 4 bases at V and 3 bases at J, with 7 bases between the two ends. This CDR3 comprises 14 residues. The CDR3 DNA sequence: TGCGCCAGCAGCCCTGAGGTCTATAATTCACCCCTCCACTTT. Its protein product is CASSPEVYNSPLHF.

The chain joins TRBV2 to TRBJ1-5; TRBD1 matches at 7 bases. This CDR3 region has 15 residues. The germline V gene has CDR1 SNHLY and CDR2 FYNNEI. Trimming took 4 bases from V and 5 from J; bases not matched to a gene: 8. The CDR3 nucleotides read TGTGCCAGCAGTGGGAAGGGGGCTACCTATCAGCCCCAGCATTTT. As protein: CASSGKGATYQPQHF.

V and J are TRBV4-1 and TRBJ1-2, with D maybe TRBD1 (5 bases). V lost 2 bases, J lost 5 bases, and 21 bases lay in between. The CDR3 spans 17 residues. From germline, CDR1 is MGHRA and CDR2 YSYEKL. CDR3 amino acids: CASSQPVGQGLQYGYTF. In DNA form, the CDR3 reads TGCGCCAGCAGCCAACCGGTGGGTCAGGGATTACAGTATGGCTACACCTTC.

This chain connects TRBV4-3 to TRBJ2-7, with D possibly TRBD1 on 6 matching bases. The CDR3 has 15 residues. The V end lost 1 base, the J end lost 2 bases, and 12 bases lay between the germline ends. Germline V lookup: CDR1 LGHNA, CDR2 YSLEER. The CDR3 loop reads CASSQAMGQPYEQYF. The CDR3 DNA follows: TGCGCCAGCAGCCAAGCTATGGGACAACCCTACGAGCAGTACTTC.

This chain joins TRBV5-6 and TRBJ1-5, with 10 bases that match TRBD1. J gave up 9 bases and V 4 bases, and 10 bases lay outside the gene matches. The CDR3 runs to 15 residues. The germline gives CDR1 SGHDT, CDR2 YYEEEE. The CDR3 protein is CASSTLGQGKGPQHF. CDR3 nucleotides: TGTGCCAGCAGCACCCTGGGACAGGGGAAAGGGCCCCAGCATTTT.

The rearrangement links TRBV18 to TRBJ2-1; D perhaps matches TRBD2 (5 bases). The CDR3 extends over 13 amino acids. The V and J ends lost 3 bases and 5 bases respectively, with 8 bases between them. CDR1 KGHSH and CDR2 LQKENI come from the germline V gene. The CDR3 loop reads CASSPGLDNEQFF. CDR3 in DNA: TGTGCCAGCTCACCTGGACTCGACAATGAGCAGTTCTTC.

This chain uses TRBV9 with TRBJ2-1; TRBD2 agrees at 9 bases. The CDR3 runs 15 residues. J lost 8 bases, V lost 6 bases, and 12 bases had no gene match. CDR1 is SGDLS and CDR2 is YYNGEE in the germline V gene. The DNA of the CDR3 is TGTGCCAGCAACCCGGGAGGTATAGCGGGAGATGAGCAGTTCTTC. Translated, it gives CASNPGGIAGDEQFF. Looking up the rest from reference TRBV9 and TRBJ2-1 gives the full variable domain: DSGVTQTPKHLITATGQRVTLRCSPRSGDLSVYWYQQSLDQGLQFLIQYYNGEERAKGNILERFSAQQFPDLHSELNLSSLELGDSALYFCASNPGGIAGDEQFFGPGTRLTVL.

This clone was seen a single time. This rearrangement joins TRBV18 to TRBJ1-1; a possible D gene is TRBD1 (6 bases). V was trimmed by 2 bases and J by 5 bases, leaving 15 bases between them. The CDR3 is 15 amino acids. Germline loops: CDR1 KGHSH, CDR2 LQKENI. The CDR3 loop reads CASSPFSRGETEAFF. The CDR3 DNA sequence: TGTGCCAGCTCACCATTTTCCAGGGGAGAGACTGAAGCTTTCTTT.

The chain joins TRBV7-2 to TRBJ1-2; 7 nucleotides line up with TRBD1. Per the germline V gene, CDR1 is SGHTA and CDR2 is FQGNSA. There are 13 residues in the CDR3. Germline trimming cut 5 bases from V and 2 bases from J; bases unmatched to any gene: 2. The CDR3 here is CASSARGNYGYTF. In nucleotides, the CDR3 is TGTGCCAGCAGCGCCAGGGGGAACTATGGCTACACCTTC.

Ten or more counts support this clone. This chain uses TRBV27 with TRBJ1-2; TRBD1 is a possible D gene (5 bases). V dropped 2 bases and J dropped 7 bases, with 11 bases sitting between them. Looked up from germline, CDR1 is MNHEY and CDR2 is SMNVEV (reference sequence). The CDR3 spans 13 residues. The CDR3 nucleotides are TGTGCCAGCAGTTTAGGGCAGGGTTTTGGCTACACCTTC. Its protein is CASSLGQGFGYTF.

This clone was detected a few times. The chain couples TRBV6-5 to TRBJ1-5; 9 bases match TRBD1. The CDR3 runs to 15 residues. Germline CDR1 is MNHEY and CDR2 is SVGAGI. V shed 6 bases, J shed 5 bases, and the junction held 8 bases outside the gene matches. CDR3 region: CASSGPGQGYQPQHF. CDR3 DNA sequence: TGTGCCAGCAGCGGTCCGGGACAGGGATATCAGCCCCAGCATTTT.

This clone has a single count. The genes are TRBV4-1 and TRBJ1-2; D remains unclear. This CDR3 has 14 amino acids. CDR1 is MGHRA and CDR2 is YSYEKL in the germline V gene. V lost 3 bases to trimming and J lost 4 bases, with 12 bases between them. For the CDR3, the DNA is TGCGCCAGCAGCCAGGCAGTCGCTCCCTATGGCTACACCTTC. Its protein product is CASSQAVAPYGYTF.

This sequence joins TRBV30 and TRBJ2-7, with 8 bases fitting TRBD1. The ends lost 2 bases at V and 2 bases at J; junction bases unmatched: 5. The CDR3 totals 14 residues. The germline V gene has CDR1 GTSNPN and CDR2 SVGIG (reference sequence). The CDR3, as DNA: TGTGCCTGGAGTCCCCAGGGGGCCACCTACGAGCAGTACTTC. Its protein product is CAWSPQGATYEQYF.

The J gene is TRBJ2-1, the V gene TRBV7-8; TRBD1 aligns across 9 bases. CDR1 and CDR2 from the germline V gene are SGHVS and FQNEAQ. This CDR3 is built from 14 residues. The trim removed 7 bases at V and 4 bases at J, leaving 5 bases unmatched. CDR3 loop: CASTPGTGYNEQFF. The DNA of the CDR3 is TGTGCCAGCACCCCCGGGACAGGGTACAATGAGCAGTTCTTC.

The genes are TRBV24-1 and TRBJ2-1; 7 bases match TRBD1. After removal of 2 bases from V and 6 bases from J, the junction contained 0 bases not matched to a gene. Germline lookup yields CDR1 KGHDR and CDR2 SFDVKD. The CDR3 extends over 13 amino acids. The CDR3 coding sequence is TGTGCCACCAGTGATTGGGACAGCAATGAGCAGTTCTTC. Protein product: CATSDWDSNEQFF.